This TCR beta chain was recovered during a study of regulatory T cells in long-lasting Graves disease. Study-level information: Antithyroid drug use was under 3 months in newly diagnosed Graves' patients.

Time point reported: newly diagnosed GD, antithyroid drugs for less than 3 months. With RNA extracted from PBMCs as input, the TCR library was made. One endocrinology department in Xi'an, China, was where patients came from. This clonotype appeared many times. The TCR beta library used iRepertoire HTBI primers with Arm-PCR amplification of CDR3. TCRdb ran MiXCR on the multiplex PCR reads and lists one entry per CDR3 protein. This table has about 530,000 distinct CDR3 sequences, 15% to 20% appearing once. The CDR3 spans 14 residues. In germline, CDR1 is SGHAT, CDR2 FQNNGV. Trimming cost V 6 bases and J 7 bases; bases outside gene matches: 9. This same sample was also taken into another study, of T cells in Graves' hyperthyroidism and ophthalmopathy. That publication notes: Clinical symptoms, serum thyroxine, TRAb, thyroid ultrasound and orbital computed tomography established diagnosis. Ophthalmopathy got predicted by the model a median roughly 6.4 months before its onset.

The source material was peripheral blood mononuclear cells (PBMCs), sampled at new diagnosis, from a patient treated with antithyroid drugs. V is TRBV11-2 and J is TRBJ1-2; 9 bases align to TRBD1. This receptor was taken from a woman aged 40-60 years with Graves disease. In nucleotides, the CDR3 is TGTGCCAGCAGAGAAGCCGGGACAGGGTCTGGCTACACCTTC. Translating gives CASREAGTGSGYTF.